Detailed here is one T cell receptor (beta chain). Its antigen is not known. Specified time point: week 35, safety follow-up. The vaccine gave 300 ug of a 20-mer mutant IDH1 peptide subcutaneously per dose. This specimen belongs to a study of a mutant IDH1 vaccine in newly diagnosed glioma. TCRdb's copy holds only in-frame clones and misses some; the assay was immunoSEQ multiplex PCR. Among around 30,000 clones listed, about four fifths were seen once. Specimen: PBMCs, collected from a glioma patient whose treatment included an IDH1 peptide vaccine. This clonotype was obtained from a middle-aged man with glioma. Some clones in this sample may be carry-over from other donors' samples.

CDR3 sequence reads: CASSQDPVTGELFF. CDR3 bases: TGTGCCAGCAGCCAAGATCCGGTCACCGGGGAGCTGTTTTTT. The J gene is TRBJ2-2, the V gene TRBV14; D remains unclear. This CDR3 contains 14 residues. Per the germline V gene, CDR1 is SGHDN and CDR2 is FVKESK. The V end lost 0 bases, the J end lost 4 bases, and 6 bases lay between the germline ends.